This T cell receptor beta chain was sequenced in a study of cytomegalovirus exposure and HLA in healthy donors. Findings and caveats of the study: Previous analysis showed most TCR beta V segments were productive about 87% or about 30% of the time. Most TCR sequences were uncommon, yet certain public TCRs appeared in many donors.

A note on this clone: The target antigen is unknown.

Amplification used 60 Vbeta primers and 13 Jbeta primers. Here immunoSEQ multiplex PCR was the method, and the copy in TCRdb shows in-frame clones only, minus some. The sample yields roughly 170,000 clones, about three quarters seen once. Germline V gene data show CDR1 as SGHNT and CDR2 as YYREEE (reference sequence). The trim removed 2 bases at V and 9 bases at J, leaving 15 bases unmatched. This CDR3 contains 16 residues. Sequencing was done on a sample of PBMCs. The sequence derives from a girl aged 5-17 years in good health and CMV-seronegative. The chain has TRBV5-4 and TRBJ2-7, with 9 bases lining up with TRBD1. Here the CDR3 DNA reads TGTGCCAGCAGCTTCCCAACCGGGACAGGGACTACGCGGCAGTACTTC. This codes for CASSFPTGTGTTRQYF. Using reference TRBV5-4 and TRBJ2-7 for the parts outside the CDR3, the full variable domain is ETGVTQSPTHLIKTRGQQVTLRCSSQSGHNTVSWYQQALGQGPQFIFQYYREEENGRGNFPPRFSGLQFPNYSSELNVNALELDDSALYLCASSFPTGTGTTRQYFGPGTRLTVT.